The text below deals with one T cell receptor (beta chain). What it binds is not known. Per germline, CDR1 SGHRS and CDR2 YFSETQ. V shed 0 bases and J 6 bases; nucleotides not matched to a gene: 3. The CDR3 sequence is 15 residues long. The record originates from a study of response to subunit inactivated influenza vaccine. Study observations and caveats: Only a handful of new T cells, the authors suggested, are recruited with each seasonal influenza vaccination.

TCRdb re-derived calls from the RT-PCR reads in MiXCR, one entry per CDR3 protein. The profile shows approximately 500,000 distinct CDR3 sequences, roughly 13% of them singletons. The sample was PBMCs from blood, taken more than 35 days after vaccination. This sequence joins TRBV5-1 and TRBJ2-2, with 9 bases lining up with TRBD1. The receptor's source is a man between 50 and 59 years old who received an inactivated influenza vaccine. The CDR3 nucleotides read TGCGCCAGCAGCTTGGGTGACAGGGGGTCCGGGGAGCTGTTTTTT. Protein: CASSLGDRGSGELFF. Full variable domain (missing parts from reference TRBV5-1 and TRBJ2-2): KAGVTQTPRYLIKTRGQQVTLSCSPISGHRSVSWYQQTPGQGLQFLFEYFSETQRNKGNFPGRFSGRQFSNSRSEMNVSTLELGDSALYLCASSLGDRGSGELFFGEGSRLTVL.